Presented here are 28 T cell receptor beta chains from one specimen sequenced in a study of T cell repertoires in cytomegalovirus infection. TCRdb re-called the reads through MiXCR, storing one row per CDR3 protein. Of some 920,000 distinct CDR3 sequences listed, about a third were seen once; the top ten hold more than 12%. Antigen specificity for these receptors is unknown. This sample comprised cultured CD8+ T cells from PBMCs, obtained from culture after CMV antigen stimulation. The receptors shown here come from a human donor in good health (CMV status not recorded). Some clones in this sample may be carry-over from other donors' samples.

This clonotype was picked up a small number of times. The V gene is TRBV6-1, the J gene TRBJ2-7; 12 bases line up with TRBD2. The CDR3 is made up of 15 amino acids. Unmatched junction bases numbered 4, after V lost 4 bases and J lost 3 bases. Germline CDR1 and CDR2: MNHNS and SASEGT. CDR3 DNA: TGTGCCAGCAGTGGTCCGGGACTAGCGGGCTACGAGCAGTACGTC. Translated, it gives CASSGPGLAGYEQYV.

The gene calls are TRBV27 and TRBJ1-2; D is uncertain. The V end was cut by 3 bases, the J end by 3 bases, with 8 bases between. Germline V gene sequence: CDR1 MNHEY, CDR2 SMNVEV (reference sequence). This CDR3 has 13 residues. CDR3 coding DNA: TGTGCCAGCAGTTTGACACCTCACTATGGCTACACCTTC. Translation gives CASSLTPHYGYTF.

CDR3 region: CASTPIVGGGQNEQFF. The CDR3 region has the DNA TGTGCCAGCACCCCTATAGTAGGGGGGGGCCAAAATGAGCAGTTCTTC. The rearrangement links TRBV5-4 to TRBJ2-1; TRBD2 is a possible D gene (7 bases). In germline, CDR1 is SGHNT, CDR2 YYREEE (reference sequence). Trimming pared 6 bases from V and 7 bases from J, leaving 23 bases between. The CDR3 contains 16 residues.

This clonotype was found a few times. The chain is built from TRBV4-1 and TRBJ2-1; D possibly corresponds to TRBD2 (5 bases). The CDR3 runs to 15 residues. V was cut by 0 bases and J by 5 bases, with 11 bases left in between. From germline, CDR1 is MGHRA and CDR2 YSYEKL. CDR3 in DNA: TGCGCCAGCAGCCAAGATCCAGGAGGAAACAATGAGCAGTTCTTC. This codes for CASSQDPGGNNEQFF.

V and J are TRBV27 and TRBJ1-4, with D uncertain. CDR1 MNHEY and CDR2 SMNVEV come from the germline V gene (reference sequence). Trimming removed 6 bases at V and 0 bases at J, with 11 bases between. This CDR3 region has 15 residues. The CDR3 loop is CASSPYSTTNEKLFF. The DNA of the CDR3 is TGTGCCAGCAGCCCGTACAGTACAACTAATGAAAAACTGTTTTTT. The complete variable domain, with remaining parts taken from reference TRBV27 and TRBJ1-4, reads EAQVTQNPRYLITVTGKKLTVTCSQNMNHEYMSWYRQDPGLGLRQIYYSMNVEVTDKGDVPEGYKVSRKEKRNFPLILESPSPNQTSLYFCASSPYSTTNEKLFFGSGTQLSVL.

Regarding this clonotype: This may be a read error, as it is one base from a much larger clone. The chain joins TRBV7-2 to TRBJ1-5; D uncertain. CDR1 SGHTA and CDR2 FQGNSA come from the germline V gene. V lost 7 bases to trimming and J lost 7 bases, with 14 bases between them. The CDR3 length is 13 residues. In DNA form, the CDR3 reads TGTGCCAGCAACCGCTTCGAAGTACAGCCCCAGCATTTT. Protein product: CASNRFEVQPQHF.

V usage is TRBV5-1 and J usage is TRBJ1-1, with 7 bases matching TRBD1. J lost 5 bases, V lost 3 bases, and 7 bases had no gene match. CDR3 length: 14 amino acids. Germline-derived CDR1 and CDR2 are SGHRS and YFSETQ. The CDR3 here is CASSSGTEETEAFF. The CDR3 DNA sequence: TGCGCCAGCAGCTCCGGGACAGAGGAAACTGAAGCTTTCTTT. Complete variable domain (other parts from reference TRBV5-1 and TRBJ1-1): KAGVTQTPRYLIKTRGQQVTLSCSPISGHRSVSWYQQTPGQGLQFLFEYFSETQRNKGNFPGRFSGRQFSNSRSEMNVSTLELGDSALYLCASSSGTEETEAFFGQGTRLTVV.

This clonotype showed up many times. The V and J genes are TRBV7-2 and TRBJ1-3; D not resolved. Germline CDR1 and CDR2: SGHTA and FQGNSA. This CDR3 spans 11 amino acids. Trimming removed 7 bases at V and 4 bases at J, with 5 bases between. The CDR3, as DNA: TGTGCCAGCACCGGAGGAAACACCATATATTTT. Amino acid sequence: CASTGGNTIYF.

A few counts support this clonotype. This chain links TRBV12-3 or TRBV12-4 with TRBJ2-3; D not certain. V was clipped by 2 bases and J by 2 bases, with 8 bases between them. The CDR3 sequence is 14 residues long. In nucleotides, the CDR3 is TGTGCCAGCAGTTTATCAGCCCCCACAGATACGCAGTATTTT. Protein sequence: CASSLSAPTDTQYF.

This clonotype was detected many times. The V and J genes are TRBV7-2 and TRBJ2-3; 10 nucleotides match TRBD1. The CDR3 spans 15 residues. CDR1 is SGHTA and CDR2 is FQGNSA in the germline V gene. J lost 6 bases, V lost 5 bases, and 8 bases had no gene match. In nucleotides, the CDR3 is TGTGCCAGCAGCCGCGACAGGGGGCCTGGGGATACGCAGTATTTT. Its protein product is CASSRDRGPGDTQYF. The full variable domain, with the rest looked up from reference TRBV7-2 and TRBJ2-3, is GAGVSQSPSNKVTEKGKDVELRCDPISGHTALYWYRQSLGQGLEFLIYFQGNSAPDKSGLPSDRFSAERTGGSVSTLTIQRTQQEDSAVYLCASSRDRGPGDTQYFGPGTRLTVL.

This clonotype occurred many times. The rearrangement uses TRBV7-2 and TRBJ2-3, with 12 bases aligning to TRBD2. After removal of 3 bases from V and 11 bases from J, the junction contained 9 bases not matched to a gene. CDR3 length equals 15 residues. The germline gives CDR1 SGHTA, CDR2 FQGNSA. The CDR3 protein is CASSLEGLAGIRQYF. The CDR3 DNA reads as TGTGCCAGCAGCTTGGAAGGACTAGCGGGGATAAGGCAGTATTTT.

This clonotype was detected a few times. The chain joins TRBV7-9 to TRBJ2-5; weak D call: TRBD2 (5 bases). CDR1 is SEHNR and CDR2 is FQNEAQ in the germline V gene (reference sequence). Trimming removed 4 bases from V and 7 bases from J, with 16 bases in between. The CDR3 is 14 residues long. Here the CDR3 reads CASSSDFGSGTQYF. In DNA, the CDR3 is TGTGCCAGCAGCTCGGACTTCGGTAGTGGGACCCAGTACTTC.

This clonotype was counted ten times or more. The chain uses TRBV12-3 or TRBV12-4 and TRBJ2-7; 7 bases match TRBD1. Trimming took 4 bases from V and 6 from J; bases not matched to a gene: 6. This CDR3 has 13 residues. CDR3 nucleotides: TGTGCCAGCAGTTCTGACAGGGTTTCCGAGCAGTACTTC. It encodes CASSSDRVSEQYF.

The sample holds a few counts of this clonotype. The chain's CDR3 is CASSPSGQDQHF. The CDR3 DNA reads as TGTGCCAGCAGTCCCTCAGGACAGGACCAGCATTTT. This sequence joins TRBV6-1 and TRBJ1-5; 7 bases line up with TRBD1. The CDR3 sequence is 12 residues long. V lost 5 bases to trimming and J lost 12 bases; unmatched junction nucleotides: 7. The germline V gene encodes CDR1 MNHNS and CDR2 SASEGT.

The chain links TRBV9 to TRBJ2-1, with a weak D call TRBD2 (5 bases). V lost 0 bases, J lost 4 bases, and 14 bases lay in between. The CDR3 contains 16 residues. CDR1 and CDR2 (germline): SGDLS, YYNGEE. DNA for the CDR3: TGTGCCAGCAGCGTAGGATACGGGGTTTTATACAATGAGCAGTTCTTC. This sequence encodes CASSVGYGVLYNEQFF.

A few counts support this clonotype. V is TRBV25-1 and J is TRBJ1-5; D uncertain. The CDR3 length is 13 residues. Deletions cut 6 bases from V and 6 bases from J, with 12 bases between. CDR1 is MGHDK, CDR2 SYGVNS, per germline. CDR3 sequence: CASRGPLGQPQHF. The CDR3 bases are TGTGCCAGCAGAGGACCCTTAGGTCAGCCCCAGCATTTT.

This clonotype was recorded at least ten times. The chain combines TRBV11-2 with TRBJ2-1; D is unresolved. Between the trimmed V and J ends, which lost 1 base and 4 bases, there was a span of 5 bases. The germline gives CDR1 SGHAT, CDR2 FQNNGV. CDR3 length: 13 residues. CDR3 in DNA: TGTGCCAGCAGCTTAGCACAGTACAATGAGCAGTTCTTC. Encoded protein: CASSLAQYNEQFF. Supplemented by reference TRBV11-2 and TRBJ2-1, the full variable domain reads EAGVAQSPRYKIIEKRQSVAFWCNPISGHATLYWYQQILGQGPKLLIQFQNNGVVDDSQLPKDRFSAERLKGVDSTLKIQPAKLEDSAVYLCASSLAQYNEQFFGPGTRLTVL.

The chain is built from TRBV27 and TRBJ2-1; the D gene is possibly TRBD1 (5 bases). The CDR3 is made up of 15 amino acids. Trimming removed 5 bases at V and 3 bases at J, with 14 bases between. Germline-derived CDR1 and CDR2 are MNHEY and SMNVEV (reference sequence). CDR3 DNA: TGTGCCAGCAGTCAACACGACAGATACTACAATGAGCAGTTCTTC. Translation: CASSQHDRYYNEQFF.

This clonotype was seen a handful of times. V is TRBV7-8 and J is TRBJ2-6; D may be TRBD1 or TRBD2 (7 bases each). The CDR3 is 17 residues long. Germline V lookup: CDR1 SGHVS, CDR2 FQNEAQ. Trimming removed 10 bases at V and 3 bases at J, with 22 bases between. CDR3 nucleotide sequence: TGTGCCACTCGGGGAGGGGGCGCCCTAATTGGGGCCAACGTCCTGACTTTC. Protein sequence: CATRGGGALIGANVLTF.

In this sample, this clonotype turned up a few times. The chain recombines TRBV7-6 with TRBJ1-4; no definite D call. The V gene lost 2 bases and the J gene lost 5 bases, with 15 bases spanning the gap. The CDR3 loop spans 16 amino acids. Germline-derived CDR1 and CDR2 are SGHVS and FNYEAQ. For the CDR3, the DNA is TGTGCCAGCAGCTTAAAAGGGAATCTCCGGAATGAAAAACTGTTTTTT. Translated: CASSLKGNLRNEKLFF.

This clonotype was seen more than once but under ten times. This sequence joins TRBV12-3 or TRBV12-4 and TRBJ2-1; 7 bases match TRBD2. This CDR3 has 16 residues. The V segment lost 8 bases and the J segment 2 bases; nucleotides outside the gene matches: 12. The CDR3: CASCVGGIAAYNEQFF. DNA for the CDR3: TGTGCCAGCTGCGTGGGGGGGATTGCAGCCTACAATGAGCAGTTCTTC.

V usage is TRBV6-2 or TRBV6-3 and J usage is TRBJ1-1; perhaps TRBD1 as D (6 bases). V was clipped by 4 bases and J by 2 bases, with 14 bases between them. This CDR3 has 15 residues. Germline lookup yields CDR1 MNHEY and CDR2 SVGEGT. The CDR3 loop reads CASSSTRTANTEAFF. The CDR3 DNA follows: TGTGCCAGCAGTTCCACTCGGACAGCCAACACTGAAGCTTTCTTT.

V and J are TRBV28 and TRBJ2-1; D uncertain. CDR1 and CDR2 (germline): MDHEN, SYDVKM. With 8 bases removed from V and 4 bases from J, the gap between germline ends came to 9 bases. The CDR3 extends over 12 amino acids. CDR3 bases: TGTGCCAGCGGGGAAGTATACAATGAGCAGTTCTTC. It codes for CASGEVYNEQFF.

This clonotype occurred a few times. CDR3 sequence (DNA): TGTGCCATCTCGGCCCGTTACAATGAGCAGTTCTTC. Protein: CAISARYNEQFF. The chain carries TRBV10-3 and TRBJ2-1; no clear D. CDR3 length: 12 amino acids. The germline V gene encodes CDR1 ENHRY and CDR2 SYGVKD. The V end was cut by 8 bases, the J end by 4 bases, with 9 bases between.

This clonotype appeared many times. The rearrangement uses TRBV7-2 and TRBJ1-2; D ambiguous. The CDR3 consists of 12 residues. Trimming stripped 10 bases from V and 4 bases from J, with 13 bases between. Germline V CDR1 and CDR2: SGHTA, FQGNSA. CDR3 coding DNA: TGTGCCATCCTACACGGGAGCTATGGCTACACCTTC. Amino acids: CAILHGSYGYTF.

This chain uses TRBV27 with TRBJ1-6, with D possibly TRBD1 on 6 matching bases. V lost 5 bases and J lost 9, with 14 bases in between. Germline V gene lookup returns CDR1 MNHEY and CDR2 SMNVEV (reference sequence). The CDR3 runs to 14 residues. In DNA, the CDR3 is TGTGCCAGCAGTCTCCGGGGCAGGGGTTCACCCCTCCACTTT. It is translated as CASSLRGRGSPLHF.

This clonotype was seen repeatedly, ten times or more. This chain links TRBV29-1 with TRBJ2-2; the D call may be TRBD1 or TRBD2 (5 bases each). The CDR3 consists of 13 residues. Per germline, CDR1 SQVTM and CDR2 ANQGSEA. V was cut by 4 bases and J by 5 bases, with 11 bases left in between. The CDR3: CSVVVGDTGELFF. In DNA form, the CDR3 reads TGCAGCGTTGTCGTGGGGGATACCGGGGAGCTGTTTTTT.

This clonotype was counted ten times or more. The V and J genes are TRBV7-2 and TRBJ2-2; 10 bases line up with TRBD1. Germline CDR1 reads SGHTA; CDR2 reads FQGNSA. This CDR3 has 15 amino acids. Trimming removed 4 bases from V and 3 bases from J; junction bases left unmatched: 2. The CDR3, as DNA: TGTGCCAGCAGCTCGACAGGGGGCGACACCGGGGAGCTGTTTTTT. It codes for CASSSTGGDTGELFF.